Here is one T cell receptor (beta chain) with its context. The entry originates in a study of CD8 T cells in ankylosing spondylitis. TCRdb passed the 5' RACE reads through MiXCR, listing each CDR3 protein once. The data contain 150,000 or so distinct CDR3 sequences, approximately 32% of them singletons. Germline CDR1 is SGDLS and CDR2 is YYNGEE. This CDR3 has 14 residues. V was pared by 0 bases and J by 3 bases, with 9 bases between. The chain recombines TRBV9 with TRBJ1-1; unclear D gene. The sequencing sample was made of synovial fluid, either unsorted or a sorted T cell fraction (not recorded which). This clonotype was sampled from a male donor with ankylosing spondylitis. The CDR3 protein is CASSVALSDTEAFF. CDR3 DNA: TGTGCCAGCAGCGTAGCTTTATCGGACACTGAAGCTTTCTTT. Full variable domain (missing parts from reference TRBV9 and TRBJ1-1): DSGVTQTPKHLITATGQRVTLRCSPRSGDLSVYWYQQSLDQGLQFLIQYYNGEERAKGNILERFSAQQFPDLHSELNLSSLELGDSALYFCASSVALSDTEAFFGQGTRLTVV.